The 23 T cell receptor beta chains reported below all come from one sample, sequenced in a study of OX40 agonist ivuxolimab in advanced cancers. Assay used: immunoSEQ multiplex PCR; TCRdb lists only in-frame clones, some missing. The table shows around 41,000 clones, with 85% occurring only once. The material sequenced was CD4+ or CD8+ T cells sorted from blood, taken in a trial of the OX40 agonist ivuxolimab. The receptors shown here come from an adult with an advanced solid tumor such as melanoma, head and neck, liver or kidney cancer.

The chain employs TRBV5-1 and TRBJ2-7; 11 bases fit TRBD2. The CDR3 covers 16 residues. The germline V gene has CDR1 SGHRS and CDR2 YFSETQ. J lost 2 bases, V lost 0 bases, and 4 bases had no gene match. The CDR3 spells CASSLGGTSGTYEQYF. CDR3 nucleotides: TGCGCCAGCAGCTTGGGGGGGACTAGCGGCACCTACGAGCAGTACTTC.

The chain employs TRBV19 and TRBJ2-7; 7 bases line up with TRBD2. V lost 1 base to trimming and J lost 6 bases; unmatched junction nucleotides: 9. CDR3 length: 15 residues. Germline-derived CDR1 and CDR2 are LNHDA and SQIVND (reference sequence). CDR3 amino acids: CASSIGGGGSLEQYF. The CDR3 nucleotides read TGTGCCAGTAGTATAGGTGGTGGCGGGAGTCTCGAGCAGTACTTC.

The V gene is TRBV2, the J gene TRBJ2-2; D possibly corresponds to TRBD1 (6 bases). The ends were cut back, 2 bases at V and 4 bases at J, with 14 bases in the middle. Germline CDR1 SNHLY, CDR2 FYNNEI. This CDR3 has 16 amino acids. The CDR3 sequence: CASSENVGAVTGELFF. The CDR3, as DNA: TGTGCCAGCAGTGAAAACGTGGGGGCGGTCACCGGGGAGCTGTTTTTT.

This chain uses TRBV20-1 with TRBJ2-1, with TRBD2 matching 7 bases. There are 11 residues in the CDR3. Germline V gene lookup returns CDR1 DFQATT and CDR2 SNEGSKA (reference sequence). The ends lost 7 bases at V and 12 bases at J; junction bases unmatched: 9. The CDR3 DNA reads TGCAGTGGCGGGAGAACTATGAGGCAGTTCTTC. Amino acids: CSGGRTMRQFF.

The CDR3 protein is CASSLGTSTDTQYF. The CDR3 region has the DNA TGTGCCAGCAGTTTAGGGACTAGCACAGATACGCAGTATTTT. The chain links TRBV28 to TRBJ2-3; weak D call: TRBD2 (6 bases). The CDR3 is 14 amino acids. V gave up 2 bases and J gave up 0 bases, with 6 bases separating them. Germline V CDR1 and CDR2: MDHEN, SYDVKM.

This sequence joins TRBV6-6 and TRBJ2-5; the match to TRBD1 covers 8 bases. Germline CDR1 MNHNY, CDR2 SVGAGI (reference sequence). V dropped 6 bases and J dropped 0; count of bases not matched to a gene: 9. CDR3 length: 16 amino acids. The CDR3 nucleotides read TGTGCCAGCAGCCCCGGACAGGGAAGTCACCAAGAGACCCAGTACTTC. Translating it yields CASSPGQGSHQETQYF.

This chain uses TRBV5-1 with TRBJ2-2; 11 nucleotides line up with TRBD2. This CDR3 is built from 18 residues. V lost 0 bases to trimming and J lost 5 bases; unmatched junction nucleotides: 9. The germline V gene has CDR1 SGHRS and CDR2 YFSETQ. The CDR3 is CASSLVHRLAGGTGELFF. The CDR3 DNA is TGCGCCAGCAGCTTGGTTCATCGGCTAGCGGGAGGAACCGGGGAGCTGTTTTTT.

This chain uses TRBV13 with TRBJ2-7; perhaps TRBD2 as D (5 bases). The V gene's germline CDR1 is PRHDT and CDR2 FYEKMQ (reference sequence). CDR3 length equals 12 residues. Trimming removed 6 bases at V and 2 bases at J, with 8 bases between. The CDR3 region has the DNA TGTGCCAGCAGTGGGAGAACCTACGAGCAGTACTTC. As protein: CASSGRTYEQYF.

This chain uses TRBV7-2 with TRBJ2-3; tentatively, D is TRBD2 (7 bases). The germline CDR1 and CDR2 sequences are SGHTA and FQGNSA. The CDR3 spans 16 residues. Trimming took off 5 bases at V and 3 bases at J, with 18 bases between the two ends. The CDR3: CASSKGGNSGTDTQYF. The CDR3 DNA reads TGTGCCAGCAGCAAGGGGGGGAATTCAGGGACAGATACGCAGTATTTT.

This chain uses TRBV29-1 with TRBJ2-7; 8 bases align to TRBD1. After removal of 4 bases from V and 2 bases from J, the junction contained 4 bases not matched to a gene. CDR1 and CDR2 (germline): SQVTM, ANQGSEA. This CDR3 has 13 amino acids. CDR3 region: CSVGDRSAYEQYF. CDR3 DNA: TGCAGCGTTGGGGACAGGTCGGCCTACGAGCAGTACTTC.

This rearrangement joins TRBV27 to TRBJ2-1; 7 bases are a match to TRBD2. Per germline, CDR1 MNHEY and CDR2 SMNVEV (reference sequence). The CDR3 totals 15 residues. Trimming removed 6 bases from V and 15 bases from J; junction bases left unmatched: 20. CDR3 residues: CASSPAASGYQGRFF. The DNA of the CDR3 is TGTGCCAGCAGCCCCGCGGCTAGCGGTTACCAAGGGCGGTTCTTC.

The chain joins TRBV19 to TRBJ2-2; a possible D gene is TRBD1 (6 bases). The germline V and J ends were trimmed by 9 bases and 5 bases, with 13 bases remaining between them. Germline CDR1 reads LNHDA; CDR2 reads SQIVND (reference sequence). This CDR3 comprises 13 residues. CDR3 DNA: TGTGCCAGCTTTCTACAGGGAACCGGGGAGCTGTTTTTT. Encoded protein: CASFLQGTGELFF.

This chain uses TRBV16 with TRBJ1-2; no reliable D call. Germline lookup yields CDR1 KGHSY and CDR2 FQNENV. Trimming pared 8 bases from V and 4 bases from J, leaving 14 bases between. This CDR3 region has 13 residues. This CDR3 reads CASGIDRGYGYTF. CDR3 nucleotides: TGTGCCAGCGGGATAGACCGGGGCTATGGCTACACCTTC.

This chain connects TRBV30 to TRBJ2-3; 9 bases map to TRBD1. This CDR3 is 15 amino acids long. In germline, CDR1 is GTSNPN, CDR2 SVGIG (reference sequence). J lost 5 bases, V lost 4 bases, and 10 bases had no gene match. Here the CDR3 DNA reads TGTGCCTGGACGGGACAGGGAAGGGTAGGAGATACGCAGTATTTT. It is translated as CAWTGQGRVGDTQYF.

This clone was counted a single time. This chain uses TRBV4-1 with TRBJ2-3; D might be TRBD1 (6 bases). The germline V and J ends were trimmed by 1 base and 2 bases, with 13 bases remaining between them. Germline V gives CDR1 MGHRA, CDR2 YSYEKL. There are 16 residues in the CDR3. CDR3 DNA sequence: TGCGCCAGCAGCCAAGTAAGGGGGTGGGACACAGATACGCAGTATTTT. It encodes CASSQVRGWDTDTQYF.

The V call is TRBV30, the J call TRBJ2-4; D could derive from TRBD1 or TRBD2 (5 bases each). The CDR3 covers 14 residues. Trimming removed 0 bases at V and 0 bases at J, with 6 bases between. Per germline, CDR1 GTSNPN and CDR2 SVGIG (reference sequence). This CDR3 is CAWSVGGAKNIQYF. For the CDR3, the DNA is TGTGCCTGGAGTGTTGGGGGAGCCAAAAACATTCAGTACTTC.

The CDR3 region has the DNA TGTGCCAGCAGGGACAGGGCGGGTTGGGAAAAACTGTTTTTT. This codes for CASRDRAGWEKLFF. The J gene is TRBJ1-4, the V gene TRBV2; TRBD1 matches at 8 bases. V shed 6 bases, J shed 8 bases, and the junction held 8 bases outside the gene matches. Germline assignment: CDR1 SNHLY and CDR2 FYNNEI. CDR3 length: 14 residues.

The genes are TRBV2 and TRBJ1-1, with TRBD1 matching 8 bases. Germline V lookup: CDR1 SNHLY, CDR2 FYNNEI. The CDR3 runs to 12 residues. With 9 bases clipped from V and 4 bases from J, the junction kept 4 bases outside the gene matches. CDR3 residues: CARDRDGTEAFF. In DNA form, the CDR3 reads TGTGCCAGGGACAGGGATGGCACTGAAGCTTTCTTT. Variable domain in full (rest from reference TRBV2 and TRBJ1-1): EPEVTQTPSHQVTQMGQEVILRCVPISNHLYFYWYRQILGQKVEFLVSFYNNEISEKSEIFDDQFSVERPDGSNFTLKIRSTKLEDSAMYFCARDRDGTEAFFGQGTRLTVV.

This clone was detected only a few times. The chain recombines TRBV9 with TRBJ1-1, with D maybe TRBD1 (5 bases). In germline, CDR1 is SGDLS, CDR2 YYNGEE. Deletions cut 4 bases from V and 2 bases from J, with 12 bases between. The CDR3 sequence is 14 residues long. DNA for the CDR3: TGTGCCAGCAGCCTCCTCGGGGCTAACACTGAAGCTTTCTTT. Translating it yields CASSLLGANTEAFF. Supplemented by reference TRBV9 and TRBJ1-1, the full variable domain reads DSGVTQTPKHLITATGQRVTLRCSPRSGDLSVYWYQQSLDQGLQFLIQYYNGEERAKGNILERFSAQQFPDLHSELNLSSLELGDSALYFCASSLLGANTEAFFGQGTRLTVV.

The V gene is TRBV28, the J gene TRBJ2-7, with a possible D match to TRBD2 (5 bases). Deletions cut 8 bases from V and 0 bases from J, with 11 bases between. Per the germline V gene, CDR1 is MDHEN and CDR2 is SYDVKM. The CDR3 loop spans 13 amino acids. The CDR3: CASLGGSSYEQYF. Here the CDR3 DNA reads TGTGCCAGCCTCGGCGGGTCCTCCTACGAGCAGTACTTC.

V is TRBV2 and J is TRBJ2-7, with D possibly being TRBD2 (5 bases). Germline CDR1 is SNHLY and CDR2 is FYNNEI. With 6 bases removed from V and 3 bases from J, the gap between germline ends came to 9 bases. The CDR3 is 12 amino acids. The CDR3 loop is CASSLLVYEQYF. The CDR3 DNA sequence: TGTGCCAGCAGCCTACTAGTCTACGAGCAGTACTTC.

The DNA for the CDR3 is TGTGCCAGCTTCAAAGGGGGGGCAAGCACCGGGGAGCTGTTTTTT. Translated: CASFKGGASTGELFF. V is TRBV7-9 and J is TRBJ2-2; tentatively, D is TRBD2 (7 bases). Looked up from germline, CDR1 is SEHNR and CDR2 is FQNEAQ (reference sequence). The CDR3 runs to 15 residues. V lost 8 bases to trimming and J lost 4 bases, with 17 bases between them.

J is TRBJ2-2 and V is TRBV25-1; 11 bases match TRBD2. Germline CDR1 and CDR2: MGHDK and SYGVNS. The CDR3 consists of 18 residues. The ends lost 4 bases at V and 2 bases at J; junction bases unmatched: 9. CDR3 nucleotides: TGTGCCAGCAGTGCCCGAACTAGCGGGAGTTCTAACACCGGGGAGCTGTTTTTT. Translation gives CASSARTSGSSNTGELFF.